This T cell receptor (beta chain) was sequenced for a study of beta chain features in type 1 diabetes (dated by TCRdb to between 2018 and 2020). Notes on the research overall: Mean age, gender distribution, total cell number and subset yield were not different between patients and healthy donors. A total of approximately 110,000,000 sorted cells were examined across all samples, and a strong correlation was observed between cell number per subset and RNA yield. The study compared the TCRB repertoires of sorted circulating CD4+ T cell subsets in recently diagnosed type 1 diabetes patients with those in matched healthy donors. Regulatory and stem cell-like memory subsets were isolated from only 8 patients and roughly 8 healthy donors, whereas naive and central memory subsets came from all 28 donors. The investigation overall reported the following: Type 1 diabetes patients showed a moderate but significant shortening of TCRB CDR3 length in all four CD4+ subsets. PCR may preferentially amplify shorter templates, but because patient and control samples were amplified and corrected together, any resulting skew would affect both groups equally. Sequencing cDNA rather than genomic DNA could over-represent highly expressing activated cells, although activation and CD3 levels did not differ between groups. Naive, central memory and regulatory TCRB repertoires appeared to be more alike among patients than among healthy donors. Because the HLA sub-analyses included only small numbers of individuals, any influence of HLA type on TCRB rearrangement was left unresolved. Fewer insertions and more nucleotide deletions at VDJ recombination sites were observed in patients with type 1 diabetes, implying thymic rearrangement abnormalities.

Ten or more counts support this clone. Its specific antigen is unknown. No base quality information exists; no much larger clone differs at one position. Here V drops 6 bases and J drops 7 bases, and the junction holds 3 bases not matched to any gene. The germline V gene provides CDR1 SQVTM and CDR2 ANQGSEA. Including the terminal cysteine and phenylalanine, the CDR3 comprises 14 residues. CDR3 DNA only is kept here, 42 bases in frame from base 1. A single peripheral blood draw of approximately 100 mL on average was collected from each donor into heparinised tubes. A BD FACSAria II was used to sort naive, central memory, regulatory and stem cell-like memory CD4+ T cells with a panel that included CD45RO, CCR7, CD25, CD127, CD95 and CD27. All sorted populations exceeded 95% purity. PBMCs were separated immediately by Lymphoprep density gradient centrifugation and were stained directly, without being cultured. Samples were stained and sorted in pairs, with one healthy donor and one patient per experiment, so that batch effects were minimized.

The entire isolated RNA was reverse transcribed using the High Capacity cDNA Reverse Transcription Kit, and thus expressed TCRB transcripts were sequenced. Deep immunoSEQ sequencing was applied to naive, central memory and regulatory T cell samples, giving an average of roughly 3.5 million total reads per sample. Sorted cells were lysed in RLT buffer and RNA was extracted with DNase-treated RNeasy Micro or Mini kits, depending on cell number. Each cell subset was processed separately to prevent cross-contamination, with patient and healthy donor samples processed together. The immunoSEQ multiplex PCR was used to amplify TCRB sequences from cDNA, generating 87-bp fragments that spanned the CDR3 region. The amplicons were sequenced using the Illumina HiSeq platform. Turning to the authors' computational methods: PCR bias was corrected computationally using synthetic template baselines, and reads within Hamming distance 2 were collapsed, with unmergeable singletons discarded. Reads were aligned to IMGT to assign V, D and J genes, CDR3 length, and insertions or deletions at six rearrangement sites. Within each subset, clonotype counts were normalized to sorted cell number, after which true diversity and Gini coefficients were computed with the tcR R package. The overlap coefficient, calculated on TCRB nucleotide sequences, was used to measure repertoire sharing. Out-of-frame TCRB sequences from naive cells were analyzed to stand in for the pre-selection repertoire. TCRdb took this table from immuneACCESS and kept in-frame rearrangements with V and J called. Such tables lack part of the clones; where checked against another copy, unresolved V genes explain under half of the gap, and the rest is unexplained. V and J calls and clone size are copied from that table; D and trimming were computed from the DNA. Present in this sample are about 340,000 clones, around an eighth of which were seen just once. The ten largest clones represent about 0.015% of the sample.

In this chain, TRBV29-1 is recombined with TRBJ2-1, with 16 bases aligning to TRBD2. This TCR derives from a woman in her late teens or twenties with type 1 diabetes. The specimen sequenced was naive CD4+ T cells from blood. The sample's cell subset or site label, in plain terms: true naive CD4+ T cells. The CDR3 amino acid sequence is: CSVAGLAGGNEQFF. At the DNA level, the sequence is TGCAGCGTGGCGGGACTAGCGGGAGGGAATGAGCAGTTCTTC.